This T cell receptor beta chain stems from a study of blood T cell repertoires in COVID-19. Study at large: The origin of the acute and convalescent COVID-19 samples was the United States, Italy and Spain. T cells, B-cell-depleted T cells, or PBMCs provided the cDNA or gDNA that served as material.

Per the original data handling: Using reference gene primer amplification, nucleated cell counts were estimated. Profiling relied on immunoSEQ multiplex PCR, and the TCRdb table lists in-frame clones only, not all of them. For V, J and clone size, that table is used; D and trimming come from the DNA. The sample lists some 81,000 clones, less than 95% seen once, with about 1% in the top ten. The sequencing input was peripheral blood. This receptor was identified in a woman between 50 and 59 years old in a cohort sampled during active COVID-19.

The CDR3 DNA reads TGCGCCAGCAGCCCCTCGGTAGGGGCAGCTGAAAAACTGTTTTTT. Residues: CASSPSVGAAEKLFF. The genes are TRBV5-1 and TRBJ1-4, with a weak D call TRBD1 (5 bases). Trimming removed 4 bases at V and 7 bases at J, with 17 bases between. The germline V gene encodes CDR1 SGHRS and CDR2 YFSETQ. The CDR3 totals 15 residues. Based on the CDR3 plus reference TRBV5-1 and TRBJ1-4, the full variable domain is KAGVTQTPRYLIKTRGQQVTLSCSPISGHRSVSWYQQTPGQGLQFLFEYFSETQRNKGNFPGRFSGRQFSNSRSEMNVSTLELGDSALYLCASSPSVGAAEKLFFGSGTQLSVL.